This is a list of T cell receptor beta chains from one sample in a study of blood T cell repertoires in COVID-19. Measured with immunoSEQ multiplex PCR; TCRdb has only the in-frame clones, and not every one. The table shows about 280,000 clones, with about 85% occurring only once. Material: PBMCs or T cells enriched from blood (not recorded which). These receptor sequences come from a woman aged 45-65 years who had recovered from COVID-19. Both conserved end residues are part of each CDR3. Each record gives: V gene, clone size, D gene, J gene, CDR3 protein, CDR3 DNA. The D gene is left open where the match is weak. Rows give clone size only sometimes, using once, few, many, or a class for an expanded clone.

V: TRBV4-2; size: .; D: TRBD2; J: TRBJ2-5; CDR3: CASSQDPGLVGETQYF; DNA: TGTGCCAGCAGCCAAGATCCGGGACTAGTCGGGGAGACCCAGTACTTC
V: TRBV4-1; size: .; D: TRBD2; J: TRBJ2-1; CDR3: CASSPQRTSGRANEQFF; DNA: TGCGCCAGCAGCCCACAGAGGACTAGCGGGAGGGCCAACGAGCAGTTCTTC
V: TRBV19; size: .; D: .; J: TRBJ1-5; CDR3: CASRDLGDQPQHF; DNA: TGTGCCAGTAGGGACCTCGGGGATCAGCCCCAGCATTTT
V: TRBV19; size: .; D: TRBD1; J: TRBJ1-4; CDR3: CASSPRDRANEKLFF; DNA: TGTGCCAGTAGTCCCCGGGACAGGGCTAATGAAAAACTGTTTTTT
V: TRBV7-2; size: .; D: .; J: TRBJ1-1; CDR3: CASSLTYRVDTEAFF; DNA: TGTGCCAGCAGCTTAACGTACAGGGTTGACACTGAAGCTTTCTTT
V: TRBV4-1; size: .; D: .; J: TRBJ1-5; CDR3: CASSQESQGGNQPQHF; DNA: TGCGCCAGCAGCCAAGAATCCCAGGGTGGGAATCAGCCCCAGCATTTT
V: TRBV5-1; size: .; D: .; J: TRBJ1-2; CDR3: CASSLADSLTNYGYTF; DNA: TGCGCCAGCAGCTTGGCAGACAGCCTGACTAACTATGGCTACACCTTC
V: TRBV9; size: .; D: TRBD1; J: TRBJ2-7; CDR3: CASSPGQGAFEQYF; DNA: TGTGCCAGCAGCCCGGGACAGGGGGCTTTCGAGCAGTACTTC
V: TRBV2; size: few; D: .; J: TRBJ2-1; CDR3: CASSGHENNEQFF; DNA: TGTGCCAGCTCGGGACACGAAAACAATGAGCAGTTCTTC
V: TRBV14; size: .; D: .; J: TRBJ2-1; CDR3: CASSLGGPYNEQFF; DNA: TGTGCCAGCAGCCTCGGAGGGCCATACAATGAGCAGTTCTTC
V: TRBV13; size: .; D: TRBD2; J: TRBJ2-7; CDR3: CASSLRPQLAEIPYEQYF; DNA: TGTGCCAGCAGCTTAAGGCCCCAACTAGCGGAAATCCCCTACGAGCAGTACTTC
V: TRBV5-4; size: .; D: TRBD1; J: TRBJ1-6; CDR3: CASNTAQGSYNSPLHF; DNA: TGTGCCAGCAACACAGCACAGGGGTCCTATAATTCACCCCTCCACTTT
V: TRBV29-1; size: .; D: TRBD1; J: TRBJ1-1; CDR3: CSVPRTGRYTEAFF; DNA: TGCAGCGTCCCCAGGACAGGTAGATACACTGAAGCTTTCTTT
V: TRBV4-1; size: .; D: TRBD2; J: TRBJ2-3; CDR3: CASSQGLAGETDTQYF; DNA: TGCGCCAGCAGCCAGGGACTAGCGGGAGAGACAGATACGCAGTATTTT
V: TRBV5-1; size: .; D: .; J: TRBJ2-6; CDR3: CASSPHSQSFNSGANVLTF; DNA: TGCGCCAGCAGCCCACATTCACAGTCCTTTAACTCTGGGGCCAACGTCCTGACTTTC
V: TRBV4-1; size: once; D: .; J: TRBJ2-2; CDR3: CASSSRNTGELFF; DNA: TGCGCCAGCAGCTCTCGTAACACCGGGGAGCTGTTTTTT
V: TRBV3-1/TRBV3-2; size: .; D: TRBD1; J: TRBJ1-1; CDR3: CASSPTGGAYTEAFF; DNA: TGTGCCAGCAGCCCGACAGGGGGCGCCTACACTGAAGCTTTCTTT
V: TRBV18; size: once; D: TRBD1; J: TRBJ1-2; CDR3: CASSPPAGTGKTYGYTF; DNA: TGTGCCAGCTCACCACCGGCCGGGACAGGGAAAACCTATGGCTACACCTTC
V: TRBV5-1; size: .; D: TRBD2; J: TRBJ2-6; CDR3: CATEREGLSGANVLTF; DNA: TGCGCCACTGAACGGGAGGGCCTATCTGGGGCCAACGTCCTGACTTTC
V: TRBV28; size: .; D: .; J: TRBJ1-1; CDR3: CASSLQFHTEAFF; DNA: TGTGCCAGCAGTTTACAGTTCCACACTGAAGCTTTCTTT
V: TRBV4-1; size: .; D: TRBD1; J: TRBJ1-2; CDR3: CASSPSVILGRGYGYTF; DNA: TGCGCCAGCAGCCCAAGCGTTATTCTCGGCAGGGGGTATGGCTACACCTTC
V: TRBV7-9; size: many; D: TRBD1; J: TRBJ1-4; CDR3: CASSSEGAREKLFF; DNA: TGTGCCAGCAGCTCCGAGGGGGCCAGGGAAAAACTGTTTTTT
V: TRBV29-1; size: .; D: TRBD1; J: TRBJ1-2; CDR3: CSVVGQENYGYTF; DNA: TGCAGCGTTGTTGGACAGGAGAACTATGGCTACACCTTC
V: TRBV23-1; size: .; D: .; J: TRBJ1-5; CDR3: CASSQSKGTLRGFGNQPQHF; DNA: TGCGCCAGCAGTCAATCCAAGGGGACACTTAGGGGGTTCGGCAATCAGCCCCAGCATTTT
V: TRBV3-1/TRBV3-2; size: few; D: .; J: TRBJ1-6; CDR3: CASSQDRRLANSPLHF; DNA: TGTGCCAGCAGCCAAGACCGGCGCTTAGCTAATTCACCCCTCCACTTT
V: TRBV6-6; size: .; D: TRBD1; J: TRBJ1-2; CDR3: CANSGTANYGYTF; DNA: TGTGCCAACTCCGGGACAGCCAACTATGGCTACACCTTC
V: TRBV5-4; size: .; D: .; J: TRBJ2-7; CDR3: CASSLYGLGSGEQYF; DNA: TGTGCCAGCAGCTTGTATGGTCTGGGATCAGGGGAGCAGTACTTC
V: TRBV2; size: .; D: TRBD1; J: TRBJ2-1; CDR3: CASNGRDRGNNEQFF; DNA: TGTGCCAGCAATGGGCGGGACAGGGGAAACAATGAGCAGTTCTTC
V: TRBV25-1; size: .; D: .; J: TRBJ1-4; CDR3: CASSAHRDGNEKLFF; DNA: TGTGCCAGCAGTGCCCACAGGGATGGTAATGAAAAACTGTTTTTT
V: TRBV5-1; size: once; D: TRBD1; J: TRBJ1-2; CDR3: CASSSLRQGASYGYTF; DNA: TGCGCCAGCAGCTCCCTGAGACAGGGGGCAAGTTATGGCTACACCTTC
V: TRBV19; size: .; D: TRBD2; J: TRBJ2-1; CDR3: CASSTRDYAYNEQFF; DNA: TGTGCCAGTAGTACCCGGGACTACGCCTACAATGAGCAGTTCTTC